Below, 9 T cell receptor beta chains from the same sample are listed, as sequenced in a study of T cells in Graves' hyperthyroidism and ophthalmopathy. TCR beta CDR3 regions were amplified from RNA transcripts. A first-round RT-PCR of the TCR CDR3 used the HTBI primer set. TCRdb passed the multiplex PCR reads through MiXCR, listing each CDR3 protein once. Found here are just over 550,000 distinct CDR3 sequences, 40% to 55% of them singletons; the top ten hold just under 8.5%. The sequenced material came from peripheral blood or thyroid tissue (not recorded which). The receptors were gathered from a woman aged 18-29 years with Graves' hyperthyroidism.

The count of this clonotype is one. This may be a read error: a much more frequent sequence differs by one nucleotide. This CDR3 reads CASSQVGGRTEAFF. In DNA, the CDR3 is TGTGCCAGCAGCCAAGTGGGTGGGAGAACTGAAGCTTTCTTT. This rearrangement joins TRBV14 to TRBJ1-1; D gene ambiguous. V lost 1 base and J lost 5, with 11 bases in between. Germline loops: CDR1 SGHDN, CDR2 FVKESK. The CDR3 is 14 amino acids.

The chain joins TRBV29-1 to TRBJ2-2; 9 nucleotides line up with TRBD2. V gave up 0 bases and J gave up 3 bases; unmatched junction bases: 5. This CDR3 comprises 16 residues. The germline CDR1 and CDR2 sequences are SQVTM and ANQGSEA. The CDR3 DNA sequence: TGCAGCGTTGAAGAGGCGGGAGGGCCCCACACCGGGGAGCTGTTTTTT. It codes for CSVEEAGGPHTGELFF.

This clonotype was picked up many times. This sequence joins TRBV6-6 and TRBJ1-1; possibly TRBD1 for D (6 bases). The CDR3 runs to 13 residues. CDR1 and CDR2 (germline): MNHNY, SVGAGI (reference sequence). Deletions cut 5 bases from V and 1 base from J, with 8 bases between. CDR3 in DNA: TGTGCCAGCAGTGGACAGCCGAACACTGAAGCTTTCTTT. This gives the protein CASSGQPNTEAFF.

A remark on this clonotype: With a much larger clone just one base away, this may be a read error. Here the CDR3 omits its conserved ending phenylalanine or tryptophan, so a read error is the likely source. The chain links TRBV24-1 to TRBJ1-1; D uncertain. Looked up from germline, CDR1 is KGHDR and CDR2 is SFDVKD. Trimming took 0 bases from V and 7 from J, leaving 8 bases between them. The CDR3 loop spans 13 amino acids. As DNA, the CDR3 is TGTGCCACCAGTGATTTGCTGGGCGGTGAAGCTTTCCTT. It is translated as CATSDLLGGEAFL.

Turning to this clonotype: Being one base from a much bigger clone, this may be a read error. This chain uses TRBV20-1 with TRBJ2-5; 8 bases align to TRBD2. The CDR3 consists of 14 residues. CDR1 is DFQATT and CDR2 is SNEGSKA in the germline V gene (reference sequence). Trimming removed 7 bases from V and 9 bases from J; junction bases left unmatched: 16. CDR3 sequence (DNA): TGCAGTGTTAAAGTACCGGGACTAGTAACGGCCCAGTACTTC. Amino acid sequence: CSVKVPGLVTAQYF.

The gene calls are TRBV6-5 and TRBJ2-5, with a weak D call TRBD1 (6 bases). Germline values: CDR1 MNHEY, CDR2 SVGAGI. The germline V and J ends were trimmed by 6 bases and 0 bases, with 26 bases remaining between them. The length of the CDR3 is 19 residues. The CDR3 nucleotides are TGTGCCAGCAGCGGATTAGTAACAGGGCGAGAGCGAGACCAAGAGACCCAGTACTTC. It encodes CASSGLVTGRERDQETQYF.

On this clonotype itself: Germline is not matched at one junction end, which may reflect a read error. The CDR3 nucleotides are TGCGCCAGCAGGCAAGAACTGGGAGGGGGCGAGCAGTACTTC. It encodes CASRQELGGGEQYF. The J gene is TRBJ2-7, the V gene TRBV7-8; D is perhaps TRBD2 (7 bases). The CDR3 is 14 amino acids. The germline CDR1 and CDR2 sequences are SGHVS and FQNEAQ.

V usage is TRBV11-1 and J usage is TRBJ2-3; tentatively, D is TRBD2 (6 bases). The CDR3 contains 14 residues. Germline CDR1 and CDR2: SGHAT and FQDESV (reference sequence). Trimming stripped 9 bases from V and 0 bases from J, with 13 bases between. The CDR3 loop is CASSLSGSTDTQYF. The DNA of the CDR3 is TGTGCCAGTAGTCTAAGCGGGAGCACAGATACGCAGTATTTT.

This chain's CDR3 is CASSLDGEYYGYTF. In DNA, the CDR3 is TGTGCCAGCAGTTTAGACGGAGAGTACTATGGCTACACCTTC. The J gene is TRBJ1-2, the V gene TRBV12-3 or TRBV12-4; D gene unclear. V was trimmed by 1 base and J by 3 bases, leaving 9 bases between them. The CDR3 runs to 14 residues.